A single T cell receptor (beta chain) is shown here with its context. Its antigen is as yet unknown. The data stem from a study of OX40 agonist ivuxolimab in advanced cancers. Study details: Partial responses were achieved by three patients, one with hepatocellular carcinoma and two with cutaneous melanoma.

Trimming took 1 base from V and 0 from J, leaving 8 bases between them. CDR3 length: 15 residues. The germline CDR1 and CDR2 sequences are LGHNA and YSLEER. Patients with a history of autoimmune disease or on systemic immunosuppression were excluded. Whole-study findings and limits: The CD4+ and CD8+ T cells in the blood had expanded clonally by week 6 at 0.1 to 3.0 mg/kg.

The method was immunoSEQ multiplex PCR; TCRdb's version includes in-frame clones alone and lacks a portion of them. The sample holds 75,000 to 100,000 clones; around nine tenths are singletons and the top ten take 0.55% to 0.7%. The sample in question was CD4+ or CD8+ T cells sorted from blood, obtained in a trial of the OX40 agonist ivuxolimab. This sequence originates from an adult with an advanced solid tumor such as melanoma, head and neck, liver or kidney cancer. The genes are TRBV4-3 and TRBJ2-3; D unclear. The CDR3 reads CASSQARSSTDTQYF. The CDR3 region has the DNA TGCGCCAGCAGCCAAGCAAGATCAAGCACAGATACGCAGTATTTT.